This entry lists 25 T cell receptor beta chains sequenced from one sample in a study of human T cells and chemical hapten exposure. The time point was: patch test 2, 6 weeks after DPC sensitization. Sample treatment: therapeutic diphenylcyclopropenone sensitization with weekly scalp DPC. TCRdb re-derived calls from the RACE reads in MiXCR, one entry per CDR3 protein. The data contain approximately 91,000 distinct CDR3 sequences, around a tenth of them seen just once; the ten biggest clones take up 1.6%. This material consisted of whole blood, taken in connection with sensitization to the hapten diphenylcyclopropenone (DPC). The source of these receptors is a man between 18 and 35 years old with alopecia areata. Some clones in this sample may be carry-over from other donors' samples.

The chain is built from TRBV6-4 and TRBJ2-6; the D is unclear. The length of the CDR3 is 14 residues. Germline V gene data show CDR1 as MRHNA and CDR2 as SNTAGT. Trimming shortened V by 0 bases and J by 2 bases, and 2 bases separated the two germline ends. This chain's CDR3 is CASSDSTGANVLTF. The CDR3 DNA sequence: TGTGCCAGCAGTGACTCGACTGGGGCCAACGTCCTGACTTTC.

This clonotype came up a few times. The V and J genes are TRBV7-6 and TRBJ1-1; D is undetermined. The CDR3 length is 13 residues. The V end was cut by 5 bases, the J end by 1 base, with 8 bases between. Germline CDR1 and CDR2: SGHVS and FNYEAQ. CDR3 DNA: TGTGCCAGCAGCCCTGGACGGAACACTGAAGCTTTCTTT. This gives the protein CASSPGRNTEAFF.

This clonotype has just a few counts. The genes are TRBV12-3 or TRBV12-4 and TRBJ2-3; no clear D gene. The CDR3 is 13 residues long. Between the trimmed V and J ends, which lost 6 bases and 1 base, there was a span of 8 bases. The CDR3 protein is CASSTVRTDTQYF. Here the CDR3 DNA reads TGTGCCAGCAGCACAGTTCGCACAGATACGCAGTATTTT.

The J gene is TRBJ1-4, the V gene TRBV10-2, with D tentatively TRBD1 (5 bases). Trimming shortened V by 4 bases and J by 7 bases, and 16 bases separated the two germline ends. The CDR3 has 15 amino acids. Germline V gene lookup returns CDR1 WSHSY and CDR2 SAAADI. CDR3 coding DNA: TGCGCCAGCAGTGTGTGGGACCCCGGGCGTGAAAAACTGTTTTTT. Its translation: CASSVWDPGREKLFF.

This chain connects TRBV27 to TRBJ2-2; no clear D gene. The length of the CDR3 is 15 residues. The V gene's germline CDR1 is MNHEY and CDR2 SMNVEV (reference sequence). V was trimmed by 6 bases and J by 5 bases, leaving 16 bases between them. The CDR3 region has the DNA TGTGCCAGCAGGCTCCGTGACACTCAAACCGGGGAGCTGTTTTTT. It translates to CASRLRDTQTGELFF.

The chain is built from TRBV7-6 and TRBJ2-5; possible D gene TRBD1, 6 bases. The CDR3 runs to 15 residues. Trimming cost V 1 base and J 5 bases, with 14 bases left between them. Germline V CDR1 and CDR2: SGHVS, FNYEAQ. In nucleotides, the CDR3 is TGTGCCAGCAGCTTAGAGTCAGGGGAGAGGGAGACCCAGTACTTC. Residues: CASSLESGERETQYF.

This clonotype showed up many times. V and J are TRBV20-1 and TRBJ1-4; D might be TRBD1 (5 bases). The CDR3 runs to 15 residues. Germline loops: CDR1 DFQATT, CDR2 SNEGSKA (reference sequence). Trimming took 0 bases from V and 5 from J, leaving 13 bases between them. The CDR3 is CSARELGRLNEKLFF. CDR3 nucleotides: TGCAGTGCTAGAGAACTGGGGCGACTCAATGAAAAACTGTTTTTT.

The table lists this clonotype with many counts. The rearrangement uses TRBV6-2 or TRBV6-3 and TRBJ1-5, with D tentatively TRBD1 (6 bases). The length of the CDR3 is 18 residues. Trimming took off 6 bases at V and 0 bases at J, with 21 bases between the two ends. Germline loops: CDR1 MNHEY, CDR2 SVGEGT. CDR3 DNA sequence: TGTGCCAGCAGCCCGGATCCCGACAGGACTTATAGCAATCAGCCCCAGCATTTT. Translation: CASSPDPDRTYSNQPQHF.

This clonotype was detected many times. V and J are TRBV10-3 and TRBJ2-7; the D gene is possibly TRBD2 (6 bases). The CDR3 is made up of 13 amino acids. Trimming removed 10 bases at V and 3 bases at J, with 16 bases between. Per the germline V gene, CDR1 is ENHRY and CDR2 is SYGVKD. CDR3 sequence reads: CASTTPGLYEQYF. For the CDR3, the DNA is TGTGCCAGCACCACCCCGGGACTCTACGAGCAGTACTTC.

This chain connects TRBV4-3 to TRBJ1-6; possible D gene TRBD1, 6 bases. V was trimmed by 8 bases and J by 4 bases, leaving 12 bases between them. This CDR3 is built from 14 residues. The germline gives CDR1 LGHNA, CDR2 YSLEER. The CDR3 protein is CASRRDTYNSPLHF. The CDR3 nucleotides read TGCGCCAGCCGCCGGGACACTTATAATTCACCCCTCCACTTT.

This clonotype was observed a single time. A much larger clone differs by one base, so this may be a read error. The rearrangement uses TRBV4-3 and TRBJ1-6; D remains ambiguous. The CDR3 has 14 amino acids. V dropped 8 bases and J dropped 0 bases, with 8 bases sitting between them. The germline CDR1 and CDR2 sequences are LGHNA and YSLEER. The CDR3: CASAPGSYNSPLHF. The CDR3 region has the DNA TGCGCCAGCGCGCCCGGCTCCTATAATTCACCCCTCCACTTT.

In this sample, this clonotype turned up a few times. The genes are TRBV7-9 and TRBJ2-5, with D perhaps being TRBD1 or TRBD2 (5 bases each). Germline loops: CDR1 SEHNR, CDR2 FQNEAQ (reference sequence). The ends were cut back, 7 bases at V and 0 bases at J, with 12 bases in the middle. The CDR3 spans 14 residues. CDR3 in DNA: TGTGCCAGCAACTTCGGGACGGACCAAGAGACCCAGTACTTC. This encodes CASNFGTDQETQYF.

The chain joins TRBV7-2 to TRBJ1-6, with 10 bases fitting TRBD1. The V gene end was trimmed by 1 base and the J gene end by 13 bases; junction bases not matched to a gene: 7. The CDR3 sequence is 15 residues long. CDR1 is SGHTA and CDR2 is FQGNSA in the germline V gene. The CDR3, as DNA: TGTGCCAGCAGCTTAGAAGGACAGGGGGTTTCTCCCCTCCACTTT. Its translation: CASSLEGQGVSPLHF.

This clonotype was recorded a few times. The V and J genes are TRBV29-1 and TRBJ2-7, with no clear D. Germline CDR1 SQVTM, CDR2 ANQGSEA. Deletions cut 0 bases from V and 0 bases from J, with 9 bases between. The CDR3 loop spans 14 amino acids. The CDR3 nucleotides read TGCAGCGTTGAAGATCTGAGTAGCTCCTACGAGCAGTACTTC. It codes for CSVEDLSSSYEQYF.

In the case of this clonotype: Since a much larger clone is just one base distant, this may be a read error. V usage is TRBV11-2 and J usage is TRBJ2-5; maybe TRBD1 (5 bases). The CDR3 is 14 amino acids. From germline, CDR1 is SGHAT and CDR2 FQNNGV. Trimming removed 1 base at V and 8 bases at J, with 14 bases between. The CDR3 DNA sequence: TGTGCCAGCAGCTTAGTGGCAGGGATGCCTACCCAGTACTTC. It is translated as CASSLVAGMPTQYF.

This clonotype was counted at least ten times. The gene calls are TRBV10-1 and TRBJ2-7; the match to TRBD1 covers 7 bases. Germline CDR1 and CDR2: WNHNN and SYGVQD (reference sequence). The CDR3 contains 13 residues. Trimming cost V 9 bases and J 0 bases; bases outside gene matches: 5. The DNA of the CDR3 is TGCGCCAGTCAGGACAGGTCCTCCTACGAGCAGTACTTC. Residues: CASQDRSSYEQYF.

The chain uses TRBV3-1 and TRBJ1-6; D call uncertain. CDR1 LGHDT and CDR2 YNNKEL come from the germline V gene (reference sequence). V gave up 6 bases and J gave up 8 bases, with 20 bases separating them. The CDR3 has 16 amino acids. CDR3 region: CASRPDRRFGYSPLHF. CDR3 bases: TGTGCCAGCAGGCCGGACCGACGGTTCGGGTATTCACCCCTCCACTTT.

V gene TRBV11-2 combines with J gene TRBJ2-1, with D perhaps given as TRBD1 or TRBD2 (5 bases each). The CDR3 totals 15 residues. V lost 7 bases to trimming and J lost 5 bases, with 18 bases between them. In germline, CDR1 is SGHAT, CDR2 FQNNGV. The chain's CDR3 is CASTSRDPMDNEQFF. The CDR3 region has the DNA TGTGCCAGCACCTCCCGGGACCCGATGGACAATGAGCAGTTCTTC.

In regard to this clonotype: A junction end diverges from the germline sequence, so it may reflect a read error. The chain combines TRBV2 with TRBJ1-1; tentative D call: TRBD1 (6 bases). The CDR3 is made up of 13 amino acids. Germline values: CDR1 SNHLY, CDR2 FYNNEI. This CDR3 reads CAGRGGQNTEAFF. For the CDR3, the DNA is TGTGCCGGCAGAGGGGGACAGAACACTGAAGCTTTCTTT. The full variable domain, in which reference TRBV2 and TRBJ1-1 provide the parts outside the CDR3, is EPEVTQTPSHQVTQMGQEVILRCVPISNHLYFYWYRQILGQKVEFLVSFYNNEISEKSEIFDDQFSVERPDGSNFTLKIRSTKLEDSAMYFCAGRGGQNTEAFFGQGTRLTVV.

In this sample, this clonotype turned up many times. The V call is TRBV7-9, the J call TRBJ2-7, with 10 bases that match TRBD1. J was trimmed by 4 bases and V by 4 bases; bases with no gene match: 10. This CDR3 has 16 amino acids. Germline V lookup: CDR1 SEHNR, CDR2 FQNEAQ (reference sequence). The CDR3 is CASSSTGTGDGYEQYF. The CDR3 nucleotides read TGTGCCAGCAGCTCCACCGGGACAGGGGATGGGTACGAGCAGTACTTC. The full variable domain, completed using reference TRBV7-9 and TRBJ2-7, is DTGVSQNPRHKITKRGQNVTFRCDPISEHNRLYWYRQTLGQGPEFLTYFQNEAQLEKSRLLSDRFSAERPKGSFSTLEIQRTEQGDSAMYLCASSSTGTGDGYEQYFGPGTRLTVT.

This clonotype was detected many times. In DNA form, the CDR3 reads TGTGCCAGCAGTTACTCGGGACAGCAAGAGACCCAGTACTTC. It encodes CASSYSGQQETQYF. V gene TRBV6-5 combines with J gene TRBJ2-5; 7 bases line up with TRBD1. Germline V gene data show CDR1 as MNHEY and CDR2 as SVGAGI. The CDR3 loop spans 14 amino acids. Trimming at V came to 0 bases and at J to 2 bases, leaving 0 bases not matched to a gene.

The chain joins TRBV5-1 to TRBJ1-5; D ambiguous. Trimming stripped 2 bases from V and 3 bases from J, with 9 bases between. The CDR3 is made up of 14 amino acids. Per the germline V gene, CDR1 is SGHRS and CDR2 is YFSETQ. For the CDR3, the DNA is TGCGCCAGCAGCTTCGGACCGAACAATCAGCCCCAGCATTTT. Its protein is CASSFGPNNQPQHF.

This clonotype was seen a handful of times. J is TRBJ2-1 and V is TRBV7-9; D might be TRBD2 (5 bases). The V gene lost 1 base and the J gene lost 2 bases, with 15 bases spanning the gap. Germline assignment: CDR1 SEHNR and CDR2 FQNEAQ (reference sequence). CDR3 length: 17 residues. DNA of the CDR3: TGTGCCAGCAGCTTAGACCGACGGGGAAACACCTACAATGAGCAGTTCTTC. Residues: CASSLDRRGNTYNEQFF.

V and J are TRBV11-2 and TRBJ1-1; tentative D call: TRBD1 (6 bases). The germline CDR1 and CDR2 sequences are SGHAT and FQNNGV. This CDR3 spans 17 amino acids. Between the trimmed V and J ends, which lost 6 bases and 0 bases, there was a span of 20 bases. DNA for the CDR3: TGTGCCAGCAGGCTCTGGCCGCCAGGGGAAATGAACACTGAAGCTTTCTTT. Its protein is CASRLWPPGEMNTEAFF.

This clonotype came up a few times. The rearrangement links TRBV18 to TRBJ2-2, with a tentative D call TRBD2 (6 bases). V shed 4 bases and J shed 3 bases, with 12 bases lying between them. The V gene's germline CDR1 is KGHSH and CDR2 LQKENI. The CDR3 has 15 residues. The CDR3 DNA reads as TGTGCCAGCTCACTGGGAGGAGCGGACACCGGGGAGCTGTTTTTT. It specifies CASSLGGADTGELFF.